Listed here are 6 T cell receptor beta chains from one sample, sequenced in a study of cytomegalovirus exposure and HLA in healthy donors. Researchers ran the PCR with 60 Vbeta and 13 Jbeta primers. TCRdb keeps only in-frame clones here, not all; method: immunoSEQ multiplex PCR. The sample holds some 79,000 clones, 60% to 85% seen once. Sequenced input: PBMCs. The receptors stem from a male donor in good health and CMV-seropositive.

This chain links TRBV2 with TRBJ2-6, with 9 bases lining up with TRBD1. The CDR3 has 16 residues. Trimming took 5 bases from V and 0 from J; bases not matched to a gene: 2. Germline CDR1 reads SNHLY; CDR2 reads FYNNEI. Here the CDR3 reads CASSRDRASGANVLTF. The CDR3 DNA reads TGTGCCAGCAGTCGGGACAGGGCCTCTGGGGCCAACGTCCTGACTTTC.

The chain is built from TRBV27 and TRBJ2-2; D might be TRBD2 (7 bases). The CDR3 consists of 17 residues. V was cut by 2 bases and J by 4 bases, with 17 bases left in between. Per germline, CDR1 MNHEY and CDR2 SMNVEV (reference sequence). CDR3 region: CASSLRGGGGSTGELFF. In nucleotides, the CDR3 is TGTGCCAGCAGTTTAAGGGGTGGGGGGGGCTCCACCGGGGAGCTGTTTTTT.

The V gene is TRBV4-1, the J gene TRBJ1-1, with a tentative D call TRBD1 (6 bases). Trimming removed 2 bases at V and 1 base at J, with 11 bases between. Germline V gives CDR1 MGHRA, CDR2 YSYEKL. This CDR3 spans 15 amino acids. The CDR3 DNA sequence: TGCGCCAGCAGCCAACGGCAGGGGCGGAACACTGAAGCTTTCTTT. Protein product: CASSQRQGRNTEAFF.

This sequence joins TRBV7-8 and TRBJ1-4; TRBD1 aligns across 7 bases. Germline assignment: CDR1 SGHVS and CDR2 FQNEAQ. Trimming took 5 bases from V and 8 from J; bases not matched to a gene: 8. This CDR3 has 14 amino acids. In DNA, the CDR3 is TGTGCCAGCAGCCACGACAGGGCCGGCGAAAAACTGTTTTTT. Translating it yields CASSHDRAGEKLFF.

This clone appeared a few times. The V gene is TRBV28, the J gene TRBJ2-2; 10 nucleotides align to TRBD2. The CDR3 contains 15 residues. The germline gives CDR1 MDHEN, CDR2 SYDVKM. J gave up 7 bases and V 5 bases, and 7 bases lay outside the gene matches. The CDR3 region has the DNA TGTGCCAGCAGTCCGGGGACTAGCGAATTCGGGGAGCTGTTTTTT. Translating it yields CASSPGTSEFGELFF. Drawing the rest from reference TRBV28 and TRBJ2-2, the complete variable domain is DVKVTQSSRYLVKRTGEKVFLECVQDMDHENMFWYRQDPGLGLRLIYFSYDVKMKEKGDIPEGYSVSREKKERFSLILESASTNQTSMYLCASSPGTSEFGELFFGEGSRLTVL.

The rearrangement joins TRBV5-1 to TRBJ2-3; D is possibly TRBD1 (5 bases). Trimming removed 0 bases at V and 3 bases at J, with 17 bases between. The CDR3 runs 17 residues. Per germline, CDR1 SGHRS and CDR2 YFSETQ. The DNA of the CDR3 is TGCGCCAGCAGCTTGGCAGGGTATCTCACCGGGACAGATACGCAGTATTTT. It yields the protein CASSLAGYLTGTDTQYF.